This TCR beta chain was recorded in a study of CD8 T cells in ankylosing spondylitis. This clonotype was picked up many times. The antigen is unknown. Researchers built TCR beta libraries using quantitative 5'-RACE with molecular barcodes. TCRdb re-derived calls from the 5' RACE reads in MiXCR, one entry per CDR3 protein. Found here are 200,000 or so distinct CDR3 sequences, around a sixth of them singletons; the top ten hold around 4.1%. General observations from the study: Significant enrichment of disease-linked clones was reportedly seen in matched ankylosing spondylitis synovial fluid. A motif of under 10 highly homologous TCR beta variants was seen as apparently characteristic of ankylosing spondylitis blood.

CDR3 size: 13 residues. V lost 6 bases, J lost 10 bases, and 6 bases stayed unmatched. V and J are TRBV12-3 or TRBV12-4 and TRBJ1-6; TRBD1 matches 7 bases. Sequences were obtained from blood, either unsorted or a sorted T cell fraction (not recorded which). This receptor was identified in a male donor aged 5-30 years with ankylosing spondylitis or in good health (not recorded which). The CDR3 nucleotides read TGTGCCAGCAGGAGACAGGGCGGATCACCCCTCCACTTT. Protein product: CASRRQGGSPLHF.